The 23 T cell receptor beta chains below all came from one sample that was sequenced in a study of cytomegalovirus exposure and HLA in healthy donors. A multiplex PCR was run with 60 Vbeta primers and 13 Jbeta primers. Assay used: immunoSEQ multiplex PCR; TCRdb lists only in-frame clones, some missing. The data show approximately 190,000 clones, approximately 90% seen once. Sequences were obtained from PBMCs. These receptors all come from a boy between 2 and 10 years old in good health and CMV-seronegative.

This chain uses TRBV18 with TRBJ1-5; D is unclear. Per the germline V gene, CDR1 is KGHSH and CDR2 is LQKENI. V was shortened by 3 bases and J by 1 base, with 13 bases between the two germline ends. This CDR3 has 16 amino acids. CDR3 bases: TGTGCCAGCTCACCTGAAAGGGAGGAAAGCAATCAGCCCCAGCATTTT. Residues: CASSPEREESNQPQHF.

This chain joins TRBV29-1 and TRBJ1-2; D might be TRBD1 (5 bases). Per the germline V gene, CDR1 is SQVTM and CDR2 is ANQGSEA. This CDR3 contains 14 residues. The V gene lost 4 bases and the J gene lost 7 bases, with 19 bases spanning the gap. The DNA of the CDR3 is TGCAGCGTTGTGGGTCGTCCGACAGTAGGTGGCTACACCTTC. Protein: CSVVGRPTVGGYTF. The full variable domain, rest sourced from reference TRBV29-1 and TRBJ1-2, is SAVISQKPSRDICQRGTSLTIQCQVDSQVTMMFWYRQQPGQSLTLIATANQGSEATYESGFVIDKFPISRPNLTFSTLTVSNMSPEDSSIYLCSVVGRPTVGGYTFGSGTRLTVV.

The table lists this clone with a count of one. V gene TRBV5-1 combines with J gene TRBJ2-5, with a tentative D call TRBD1 (6 bases). The CDR3 loop spans 14 amino acids. Germline CDR1 and CDR2: SGHRS and YFSETQ. The V gene lost 3 bases and the J gene lost 2 bases, with 11 bases spanning the gap. CDR3 residues: CASSSPDSQETQYF. CDR3 coding DNA: TGCGCCAGCAGCTCCCCGGACAGTCAAGAGACCCAGTACTTC.

The V call is TRBV7-9, the J call TRBJ1-1; no firm D call. V lost 1 base and J lost 4, with 4 bases in between. The CDR3 has 12 residues. Germline V lookup: CDR1 SEHNR, CDR2 FQNEAQ (reference sequence). This CDR3 reads CASSLVVTEAFF. CDR3 nucleotides: TGTGCCAGCAGCTTAGTCGTCACTGAAGCTTTCTTT.

The genes are TRBV27 and TRBJ2-7; 9 bases are shared with TRBD1. Germline V gene sequence: CDR1 MNHEY, CDR2 SMNVEV (reference sequence). The CDR3 consists of 18 residues. Trimming cost V 3 bases and J 6 bases; bases outside gene matches: 18. This CDR3 is CASSFTSSGTGPMGEQYF. In DNA, the CDR3 is TGTGCCAGCAGTTTTACCTCCTCCGGGACAGGGCCGATGGGCGAGCAGTACTTC.

This clone was picked up a small number of times. The V call is TRBV7-9, the J call TRBJ1-5; TRBD1 aligns across 10 bases. V was pared by 6 bases and J by 10 bases, with 6 bases of the junction left unmatched. This CDR3 is 13 amino acids long. In germline, CDR1 is SEHNR, CDR2 FQNEAQ (reference sequence). CDR3 amino acids: CASSWTGGEPQHF. The DNA for the CDR3 is TGTGCCAGCAGTTGGACAGGGGGGGAACCCCAGCATTTT.

The chain is built from TRBV7-9 and TRBJ2-7, with 7 bases aligning to TRBD2. Germline assignment: CDR1 SEHNR and CDR2 FQNEAQ (reference sequence). V lost 9 bases and J lost 7; bases outside the gene matches: 12. The length of the CDR3 is 13 residues. The CDR3 region has the DNA TGTGCCAGTGTTGCGGGGCCGGGGGGTGAGCAGTACTTC. The encoded protein is CASVAGPGGEQYF.

The V call is TRBV7-9, the J call TRBJ2-1; tentatively, D is TRBD2 (5 bases). Trimming cost V 6 bases and J 4 bases, with 16 bases left between them. The CDR3 loop spans 15 amino acids. Per germline, CDR1 SEHNR and CDR2 FQNEAQ (reference sequence). CDR3 amino acids: CASRPSIDQYNEQFF. DNA for the CDR3: TGTGCCAGCAGGCCTAGCATAGATCAATACAATGAGCAGTTCTTC. The variable domain in full, with the rest retrieved from reference TRBV7-9 and TRBJ2-1, is DTGVSQNPRHKITKRGQNVTFRCDPISEHNRLYWYRQTLGQGPEFLTYFQNEAQLEKSRLLSDRFSAERPKGSFSTLEIQRTEQGDSAMYLCASRPSIDQYNEQFFGPGTRLTVL.

This rearrangement joins TRBV5-4 to TRBJ1-1, with 7 bases aligning to TRBD1. V was pared by 5 bases and J by 1 base, with 8 bases of the junction left unmatched. CDR3 length: 15 amino acids. Germline V CDR1 and CDR2: SGHNT, YYREEE (reference sequence). The CDR3, as DNA: TGTGCCAGCAGATCGCACAGGGGCCCGAACACTGAAGCTTTCTTT. Encoded protein: CASRSHRGPNTEAFF.

The chain uses TRBV18 and TRBJ2-1; 8 nucleotides align to TRBD1. CDR1 and CDR2 from the germline V gene are KGHSH and LQKENI. The CDR3 runs to 15 residues. V was pared by 2 bases and J by 4 bases, with 4 bases of the junction left unmatched. CDR3 amino acids: CASSPGQGLYNEQFF. The CDR3 DNA is TGTGCCAGCTCACCAGGACAGGGCCTATACAATGAGCAGTTCTTC.

The V gene is TRBV5-1, the J gene TRBJ2-3, with a weak D call TRBD2 (6 bases). The germline V and J ends were trimmed by 4 bases and 4 bases, with 13 bases remaining between them. CDR3 length: 14 amino acids. In germline, CDR1 is SGHRS, CDR2 YFSETQ. DNA for the CDR3: TGCGCCAGCAGCACCAACTCGGGGGCAGATACGCAGTATTTT. Its protein is CASSTNSGADTQYF. Full variable domain (rest looked up from reference TRBV5-1 and TRBJ2-3): KAGVTQTPRYLIKTRGQQVTLSCSPISGHRSVSWYQQTPGQGLQFLFEYFSETQRNKGNFPGRFSGRQFSNSRSEMNVSTLELGDSALYLCASSTNSGADTQYFGPGTRLTVL.

The gene calls are TRBV9 and TRBJ2-2; 8 nucleotides agree with TRBD1. With 3 bases clipped from V and 1 base from J, the junction kept 11 bases outside the gene matches. The germline CDR1 and CDR2 sequences are SGDLS and YYNGEE. There are 18 residues in the CDR3. CDR3 in DNA: TGTGCCAGCAGCGGCAGACACCCCGGACAGGGGAACACCGGGGAGCTGTTTTTT. Encoded protein: CASSGRHPGQGNTGELFF.

This chain uses TRBV7-2 with TRBJ2-5; 7 bases match TRBD1. J lost 0 bases, V lost 2 bases, and 0 bases had no gene match. CDR1 and CDR2 (germline): SGHTA, FQGNSA. The CDR3 consists of 14 residues. In DNA, the CDR3 is TGTGCCAGCAGCTTACAGGGGGACCAAGAGACCCAGTACTTC. Protein product: CASSLQGDQETQYF.

The V call is TRBV6-1, the J call TRBJ1-2, with a weak D call TRBD1 (5 bases). From germline, CDR1 is MNHNS and CDR2 SASEGT. The V end lost 6 bases, the J end lost 6 bases, and 14 bases lay between the germline ends. The CDR3 covers 13 residues. The CDR3 bases are TGTGCCAGCAGCGTAGATCGGGGGGATGGCTACACCTTC. Amino acids: CASSVDRGDGYTF.

Comment on this clone: The identical CDR3 is also encoded by other nucleotide sequences in the sample. The chain is built from TRBV27 and TRBJ2-7, with 7 bases lining up with TRBD2. Germline trimming cut 1 base from V and 7 bases from J; bases unmatched to any gene: 13. From germline, CDR1 is MNHEY and CDR2 SMNVEV (reference sequence). This CDR3 region has 16 residues. CDR3 sequence reads: CASSLLFRGLPREQYF. The DNA of the CDR3 is TGTGCCAGCAGTTTATTGTTCCGGGGACTACCTAGGGAGCAGTACTTC.

The CDR3 here is CASSSRGPSYEQYF. CDR3 nucleotides: TGTGCCAGCAGCTCGCGGGGGCCCTCCTACGAGCAGTACTTC. The chain uses TRBV28 and TRBJ2-7, with D tentatively TRBD2 (7 bases). Trimming pared 6 bases from V and 0 bases from J, leaving 12 bases between. The CDR3 is 14 amino acids. Germline V gives CDR1 MDHEN, CDR2 SYDVKM.

J is TRBJ2-5 and V is TRBV6-1; possibly TRBD2 for D (5 bases). Near its end, the DNA agrees better with TRBJ2-7, so the J call may be wrong. Germline CDR1 reads MNHNS; CDR2 reads SASEGT. The CDR3 extends over 17 amino acids. CDR3 protein: CASSEALLASNPYEQYF. CDR3 in DNA: TGTGCCAGCAGTGAAGCGCTTCTAGCTTCAAACCCCTACGAGCAGTACTTC.

The CDR3 sequence is CASSLSHVQETQYF. The CDR3 DNA is TGTGCCAGCAGTTTATCCCATGTCCAAGAGACCCAGTACTTC. The chain uses TRBV27 and TRBJ2-5; D unresolved. The CDR3 length is 14 residues. Deletions cut 0 bases from V and 1 base from J, with 6 bases between. The germline CDR1 and CDR2 sequences are MNHEY and SMNVEV (reference sequence).

The sample holds one count of this clone. The CDR3 region has the DNA TGTGCCTGGAGTGGCCGGGGGGCGCGTACTGAAGCTTTCTTT. It encodes CAWSGRGARTEAFF. The chain uses TRBV30 and TRBJ1-1, with D perhaps TRBD1 (6 bases). CDR1 GTSNPN and CDR2 SVGIG come from the germline V gene (reference sequence). This CDR3 contains 14 residues. Trimming left V 1 base short and J 5 bases short, with 14 bases between.

V and J are TRBV5-1 and TRBJ2-1; 13 nucleotides agree with TRBD2. Germline loops: CDR1 SGHRS, CDR2 YFSETQ. Trimming took 7 bases from V and 9 from J; bases not matched to a gene: 10. The CDR3 consists of 15 residues. DNA for the CDR3: TGCGCCAGCCGCCCGGGACTAGCGGGAAGCATTGAGCAGTTCTTC. Residues: CASRPGLAGSIEQFF.

V gene TRBV7-9 combines with J gene TRBJ1-3; the D gene is possibly TRBD1 (5 bases). This CDR3 spans 14 amino acids. V dropped 5 bases and J dropped 2 bases, with 10 bases sitting between them. Germline V gene data show CDR1 as SEHNR and CDR2 as FQNEAQ (reference sequence). CDR3 sequence: CASSPTAAGNTIYF. The CDR3 DNA reads as TGTGCCAGCAGCCCGACAGCCGCTGGAAACACCATATATTTT.

This chain links TRBV7-2 with TRBJ1-2; D possibly corresponds to TRBD1 (5 bases). Germline CDR1 and CDR2: SGHTA and FQGNSA. The CDR3 loop spans 14 amino acids. The V end lost 4 bases, the J end lost 8 bases, and 17 bases lay between the germline ends. In nucleotides, the CDR3 is TGTGCCAGCAGCTCCCGCAACGGGGGAGTAGGCTACACCTTC. This gives the protein CASSSRNGGVGYTF.

This clone was counted a single time. The chain has TRBV7-8 and TRBJ2-1, with D maybe TRBD2 (5 bases). This CDR3 region has 15 residues. Per the germline V gene, CDR1 is SGHVS and CDR2 is FQNEAQ. V lost 7 bases and J lost 7, with 20 bases in between. The CDR3 loop is CASTLTGLGRNEQFF. CDR3 DNA sequence: TGTGCCAGCACCCTAACGGGGTTAGGGCGGAATGAGCAGTTCTTC.